This TCR beta chain was sequenced for a study of blood T cells in healthy people across ages. Study outcomes and limitations: Fewer expanded clones and more diversity marked long-lived versus aged donors. Older age went with lower TCR beta diversity per million T cells, in a roughly linear way.

A sample-barcoded 5' primer and a J-beta primer mix were used in a second PCR of roughly 6 to 11 cycles. Each CDR3 protein gets one entry after TCRdb re-called the 5' RACE reads with MiXCR. The sample includes approximately 900,000 distinct CDR3 sequences, just under 30% seen only once; the top ten take around 9.6%. Trimming removed 1 base from V and 2 bases from J, with 6 bases in between. Germline V gene sequence: CDR1 DFQATT, CDR2 SNEGSKA (reference sequence). The CDR3 is 12 amino acids. At least ten counts were recorded for this clonotype. Its antigen is currently unknown. The data also belong to a second study, concerning T cells of mothers and their children. From that paper: None of the identified T cell clones proved to be persistent microchimeric clones.

The sequenced sample consisted of blood. The V gene is TRBV20-1, the J gene TRBJ2-7, with D hard to call. The receptor comes from a woman between 40 and 55 years old in good health. The CDR3 bases are TGCAGTGCTAGAGCCAGAGCCTACGAGCAGTACTTC. Residues: CSARARAYEQYF.